These 8 T cell receptor beta chains originate from one sample sequenced in a study of blood T cell repertoires in COVID-19. Here immunoSEQ multiplex PCR was the method, and the copy in TCRdb shows in-frame clones only, minus some. The profile shows around 310,000 clones, just under 90% of them singletons. Sequenced sample: PBMCs or T cells enriched from blood (not recorded which). Source of these receptors: a woman in her twenties or thirties who had recovered from COVID-19.

The chain recombines TRBV7-9 with TRBJ2-7; a weak D match, TRBD2 (5 bases). Trimming took 3 bases from V and 2 from J, leaving 8 bases between them. From germline, CDR1 is SEHNR and CDR2 FQNEAQ (reference sequence). The CDR3 spans 13 residues. CDR3 region: CASSFPGTYEQYF. In DNA, the CDR3 is TGTGCCAGCAGCTTCCCGGGAACCTACGAGCAGTACTTC.

The V and J genes are TRBV19 and TRBJ1-3; TRBD1 aligns across 8 bases. Losses at the gene ends were 4 bases for V and 4 bases for J; bases not matched to a gene: 9. The CDR3 loop spans 16 amino acids. Germline values: CDR1 LNHDA, CDR2 SQIVND (reference sequence). This CDR3 reads CASSSSSGGGGNTIYF. In DNA form, the CDR3 reads TGTGCCAGTAGTAGTTCCTCAGGGGGCGGAGGAAACACCATATATTTT.

The J gene is TRBJ2-1, the V gene TRBV7-2; D is ambiguous. CDR1 SGHTA and CDR2 FQGNSA come from the germline V gene. The CDR3 is 14 amino acids. The germline V and J ends were trimmed by 2 bases and 8 bases, with 13 bases remaining between them. As DNA, the CDR3 is TGTGCCAGCAGCTTATCCCGTTATTTCGATGAGCAGTTCTTC. Translated: CASSLSRYFDEQFF. The whole variable domain, filled in from reference TRBV7-2 and TRBJ2-1, reads GAGVSQSPSNKVTEKGKDVELRCDPISGHTALYWYRQSLGQGLEFLIYFQGNSAPDKSGLPSDRFSAERTGGSVSTLTIQRTQQEDSAVYLCASSLSRYFDEQFFGPGTRLTVL.

The count of this clone is one. The gene calls are TRBV28 and TRBJ1-2; 7 bases are shared with TRBD1. Germline V gene sequence: CDR1 MDHEN, CDR2 SYDVKM. J gave up 1 base and V 1 base, and 3 bases lay outside the gene matches. The length of the CDR3 is 15 residues. CDR3 residues: CASSLSAGGNYGYTF. Written as DNA, the CDR3 is TGTGCCAGCAGTTTATCTGCAGGGGGTAACTATGGCTACACCTTC.

The chain is built from TRBV6-5 and TRBJ2-7; 9 bases map to TRBD1. CDR1 is MNHEY, CDR2 SVGAGI, per germline. V was pared by 4 bases and J by 5 bases, with 9 bases of the junction left unmatched. This CDR3 is built from 15 residues. Here the CDR3 reads CASSLGQGRPHEQYF. The CDR3 DNA follows: TGTGCCAGCAGTTTAGGACAGGGGAGACCCCACGAGCAGTACTTC.

This chain joins TRBV5-1 and TRBJ2-1, with unresolved D. The CDR3 length is 11 residues. The V gene lost 1 base and the J gene lost 9 bases, with 5 bases spanning the gap. Germline CDR1 reads SGHRS; CDR2 reads YFSETQ. CDR3 coding DNA: TGCGCCAGCAGCTTGCTGGCTGAGCAGTTCTTC. Residues: CASSLLAEQFF.

This chain uses TRBV28 with TRBJ1-6; D is unclear. Germline CDR1 is MDHEN and CDR2 is SYDVKM. This CDR3 has 18 amino acids. V was cut by 4 bases and J by 0 bases, with 16 bases left in between. In nucleotides, the CDR3 is TGTGCCAGCAGTTCTCCACCCCCTAGAAGCTCCTATAATTCACCCCTCCACTTT. Amino acid sequence: CASSSPPPRSSYNSPLHF.

The chain employs TRBV6-1 and TRBJ2-7; D possibly corresponds to TRBD2 (6 bases). This CDR3 has 18 amino acids. Germline V gene lookup returns CDR1 MNHNS and CDR2 SASEGT. V was pared by 3 bases and J by 5 bases, with 26 bases between. Here the CDR3 DNA reads TGTGCCAGCAGTGATCTTGCATCGTATCTGGCGGGAAATCACGAGCAGTACTTC. Its protein product is CASSDLASYLAGNHEQYF.